This is a list of T cell receptor beta chains from one sample in a study of vaccination and CD4 T cells after COVID-19. TCRdb independently ran MiXCR on the PCR reads; one entry per CDR3 protein. The sample holds about 14,000 distinct CDR3 sequences, 53% seen once. These receptors' targets are unknown. The sample taken for sequencing was CD4+ T cells from blood, cultured in vitro. The source is a human donor who had recovered from COVID-19. CDR3s include the opening cysteine and the closing phenylalanine or tryptophan. Fields, in order: V gene, D gene, J gene, clone size, CDR3 DNA, CDR3 protein. D genes are given only for firm matches. Clone sizes are given selectively: once, few, many, or a class where the clone is expanded.

v_call: TRBV4-1
d_call: .
j_call: TRBJ2-7
clone_size: .
cdr3_nt: TGCGCCAGCAGCCAAGCCCATTTCAGGGGCTACGAGCAGTACTTC
cdr3_aa: CASSQAHFRGYEQYF

v_call: TRBV28
d_call: TRBD1
j_call: TRBJ1-3
clone_size: .
cdr3_nt: TGTGCCAGCAGTAGACCGGGACAGGGACACTCTGGAAACACCATATATTTT
cdr3_aa: CASSRPGQGHSGNTIYF

v_call: TRBV28
d_call: .
j_call: TRBJ1-2
clone_size: .
cdr3_nt: TGTGCCAGCAGAGCGGACATGGGGGGCTACACCTTC
cdr3_aa: CASRADMGGYTF

v_call: TRBV20-1
d_call: TRBD2
j_call: TRBJ2-3
clone_size: .
cdr3_nt: TGCAGTGCTGGGGCTAGCGGGAGGCCGTATTTT
cdr3_aa: CSAGASGRPYF

v_call: TRBV28
d_call: TRBD2
j_call: TRBJ2-7
clone_size: .
cdr3_nt: TGTGCCAGCACCACTCCCGCCGGGGGGAGCTACGAGCAGTACTTC
cdr3_aa: CASTTPAGGSYEQYF

v_call: TRBV12-3/TRBV12-4
d_call: .
j_call: TRBJ1-1
clone_size: .
cdr3_nt: TGTGCCAGCAGGCCTTACATAATAGGAGCGGTAAGGAACACTGAAGCTTTCTTT
cdr3_aa: CASRPYIIGAVRNTEAFF

v_call: TRBV7-3
d_call: TRBD2
j_call: TRBJ2-1
clone_size: .
cdr3_nt: TGTGCCAGCGGACCTAGCGGGAGAAGATACAATGAGCAGTTCTTC
cdr3_aa: CASGPSGRRYNEQFF

v_call: TRBV12-3/TRBV12-4
d_call: .
j_call: TRBJ2-1
clone_size: .
cdr3_nt: TGTGCCAGCAGTTTAGCGCTTCGCAGCCGTCCCTACAATGAGCAGTTCTTC
cdr3_aa: CASSLALRSRPYNEQFF

v_call: TRBV24-1
d_call: .
j_call: TRBJ1-5
clone_size: few
cdr3_nt: TGTGCCACCAGTGAGAGGCGGTTCGATCAGCCCCAGCATTTT
cdr3_aa: CATSERRFDQPQHF

v_call: TRBV19
d_call: .
j_call: TRBJ2-5
clone_size: .
cdr3_nt: TGTGCCAGTAGGAGAACCCGGGACGGCCAAGAGACCCAGTACTTC
cdr3_aa: CASRRTRDGQETQYF

v_call: TRBV19
d_call: .
j_call: TRBJ1-5
clone_size: .
cdr3_nt: TGTGCCAGTAGTATCGAGTCGAATCAGCCCCAGCATTTT
cdr3_aa: CASSIESNQPQHF

v_call: TRBV24-1
d_call: .
j_call: TRBJ2-3
clone_size: once
cdr3_nt: TGTGCCACCAGTGACCGGGAGCAGGGCCCTAGCACAGATACGCAGTATTTT
cdr3_aa: CATSDREQGPSTDTQYF

v_call: TRBV7-8
d_call: TRBD2
j_call: TRBJ2-1
clone_size: few
cdr3_nt: TGTGCCAGCAGCCTAGGGTCTCTAGCGGGAGCGAATGAGCAGTTCTTC
cdr3_aa: CASSLGSLAGANEQFF

v_call: TRBV6-2/TRBV6-3
d_call: TRBD2
j_call: TRBJ2-7
clone_size: .
cdr3_nt: TGTGCCAGCAAGCCGAGCGGGATCTCCTACGAGCAGTACTTC
cdr3_aa: CASKPSGISYEQYF

v_call: TRBV6-4
d_call: TRBD1
j_call: TRBJ2-5
clone_size: .
cdr3_nt: TGTGCCACCATGCGATTTCAGGGGGATTCACAAATCCAAGAGACCCAGTACTTC
cdr3_aa: CATMRFQGDSQIQETQYF